Presented here are 24 T cell receptor beta chains from one specimen sequenced in a study of cytomegalovirus exposure and HLA in healthy donors. Amplification used 60 Vbeta primers and 13 Jbeta primers. Measured with immunoSEQ multiplex PCR; TCRdb has only the in-frame clones, and not every one. The profile covers over 100,000 clones, with 70% to 75% appearing a single time and approximately 7.2% taken by the ten largest. Material for sequencing was PBMCs. The receptors were sampled from a male donor in good health and CMV-seronegative.

The chain is built from TRBV7-9 and TRBJ2-1; no reliable D call. Trimming took off 5 bases at V and 8 bases at J, with 10 bases between the two ends. CDR3 length equals 12 residues. Germline V gene sequence: CDR1 SEHNR, CDR2 FQNEAQ (reference sequence). The CDR3 region has the DNA TGTGCCAGCAGCCCCAGGTTCGATGAGCAGTTCTTC. Its protein product is CASSPRFDEQFF.

The V gene is TRBV28, the J gene TRBJ2-7, with no clear D. Trimming stripped 4 bases from V and 0 bases from J, with 10 bases between. The CDR3 has 14 amino acids. CDR1 and CDR2 (germline): MDHEN, SYDVKM. CDR3 in DNA: TGTGCCAGCAGTTGGTCCCGAGTCTCCTACGAGCAGTACTTC. It encodes CASSWSRVSYEQYF.

The gene calls are TRBV7-6 and TRBJ1-1, with no clear D. Germline lookup yields CDR1 SGHVS and CDR2 FNYEAQ. This CDR3 has 16 amino acids. V was shortened by 5 bases and J by 1 base, with 17 bases between the two germline ends. The CDR3 protein is CASSPSSQGGNTEAFF. The CDR3 nucleotides read TGTGCCAGCAGCCCCTCCAGCCAAGGAGGGAACACTGAAGCTTTCTTT.

The table lists this clone with a few counts. The CDR3 DNA sequence: TGTGCCAGCAGCTCCCGTCGGGGGGTCCGAGAGCAGTACTTC. It translates to CASSSRRGVREQYF. The chain couples TRBV5-4 to TRBJ2-7; 7 bases match TRBD2. This CDR3 is 14 amino acids long. Germline CDR1 reads SGHNT; CDR2 reads YYREEE (reference sequence). V lost 3 bases, J lost 7 bases, and 10 bases stayed unmatched. The whole variable domain, filled in from reference TRBV5-4 and TRBJ2-7, reads ETGVTQSPTHLIKTRGQQVTLRCSSQSGHNTVSWYQQALGQGPQFIFQYYREEENGRGNFPPRFSGLQFPNYSSELNVNALELDDSALYLCASSSRRGVREQYFGPGTRLTVT.

A few counts support this clone. This chain joins TRBV21-1 and TRBJ2-7; TRBD1, the table's D call, lacks a check against the DNA. TRBV21-1 is designated a pseudogene. There are 14 residues in the CDR3. The CDR3 DNA reads as TGTGCCAGCAGCAAAGCGTCAGAATTATACGAGCAGTACTTC. It translates to CASSKASELYEQYF.

The V gene is TRBV2, the J gene TRBJ2-7, with D perhaps TRBD1 (5 bases). The germline V gene encodes CDR1 SNHLY and CDR2 FYNNEI. The CDR3 spans 14 residues. V dropped 7 bases and J dropped 2 bases, with 15 bases sitting between them. The DNA for the CDR3 is TGTGCCAGCACGACAGAGGCGTATACCTACGAGCAGTACTTC. As protein: CASTTEAYTYEQYF.

The chain is built from TRBV29-1 and TRBJ2-3; 13 bases match TRBD2. The CDR3 contains 18 residues. Unmatched junction bases numbered 16, after V lost 7 bases and J lost 3 bases. Germline CDR1 SQVTM, CDR2 ANQGSEA. The CDR3 is CSASMIGLAGAGTDTQYF. DNA for the CDR3: TGCAGCGCCTCAATGATAGGACTAGCGGGAGCAGGAACAGATACGCAGTATTTT.

The chain is built from TRBV28 and TRBJ2-7, with D possibly being TRBD1 (5 bases). Germline V CDR1 and CDR2: MDHEN, SYDVKM. CDR3 size: 12 residues. Trimming left V 8 bases short and J 2 bases short, with 10 bases between. The CDR3 protein is CASLDRAYEQYF. The CDR3 nucleotides are TGTGCCAGCCTTGACAGAGCCTACGAGCAGTACTTC.

The rearrangement joins TRBV19 to TRBJ2-3, with TRBD2 matching 11 bases. CDR3 length: 17 amino acids. Trimming at V came to 5 bases and at J to 2 bases, leaving 9 bases not matched to a gene. Germline CDR1 reads LNHDA; CDR2 reads SQIVND (reference sequence). CDR3 sequence (DNA): TGTGCCAGTAGTCCCCAGGGACTAGCGGTATCCACAGATACGCAGTATTTT. Its translation: CASSPQGLAVSTDTQYF.

The rearrangement uses TRBV7-9 and TRBJ2-2, with D possibly being TRBD1 (5 bases). The V gene's germline CDR1 is SEHNR and CDR2 FQNEAQ (reference sequence). Trimming removed 5 bases from V and 1 base from J, with 14 bases in between. The CDR3 runs to 16 residues. The CDR3 sequence is CASSGLDRLNTGELFF. CDR3 sequence (DNA): TGTGCCAGCAGCGGATTAGACAGACTGAACACCGGGGAGCTGTTTTTT.

The rearrangement uses TRBV5-4 and TRBJ2-5; weak D call: TRBD1 (6 bases). This CDR3 comprises 16 residues. V was shortened by 6 bases and J by 2 bases, with 20 bases between the two germline ends. Germline-derived CDR1 and CDR2 are SGHNT and YYREEE (reference sequence). The CDR3: CASTQGQGSGQETQYF. CDR3 bases: TGTGCCAGCACCCAGGGGCAGGGGTCGGGACAAGAGACCCAGTACTTC.

Only a few counts were recorded for this clone. In nucleotides, the CDR3 is TGTGCCAGCAGCCAAGATGTCGGGGGGGACTACGAGCAGTACTTC. As protein: CASSQDVGGDYEQYF. The chain has TRBV4-2 and TRBJ2-7, with 8 nucleotides matching TRBD2. The CDR3 contains 15 residues. The V gene's germline CDR1 is LGHNA and CDR2 YNFKEQ. V lost 0 bases, J lost 3 bases, and 4 bases stayed unmatched.

This clone was counted only a few times. The rearrangement uses TRBV7-2 and TRBJ1-3, with D unresolved. Trimming took off 5 bases at V and 9 bases at J, with 20 bases between the two ends. Germline CDR1 reads SGHTA; CDR2 reads FQGNSA. The CDR3 contains 15 residues. The CDR3 region has the DNA TGTGCCAGCAGCCCCGATGGGAGCTTGGTAGGCACCATATATTTT. The encoded protein is CASSPDGSLVGTIYF.

The chain combines TRBV9 with TRBJ2-2; D might be TRBD2 (5 bases). The germline V gene encodes CDR1 SGDLS and CDR2 YYNGEE. This CDR3 is 17 amino acids long. V was clipped by 0 bases and J by 2 bases, with 14 bases between them. The CDR3 protein is CASSVEGRPPNTGELFF. CDR3 bases: TGTGCCAGCAGCGTAGAAGGGAGACCACCTAACACCGGGGAGCTGTTTTTT.

The chain combines TRBV7-8 with TRBJ2-1, with 9 bases matching TRBD2. J was trimmed by 2 bases and V by 3 bases; bases with no gene match: 8. The CDR3 runs 17 residues. The germline CDR1 and CDR2 sequences are SGHVS and FQNEAQ. The CDR3 here is CASSFHLAGLTYNEQFF. In nucleotides, the CDR3 is TGTGCCAGCAGCTTTCATCTAGCGGGACTTACCTACAATGAGCAGTTCTTC.

The V call is TRBV29-1, the J call TRBJ1-6; 9 bases are shared with TRBD1. The CDR3 has 18 amino acids. V trimming: 2 bases; J trimming: 7 bases; junction bases outside the gene matches: 15. Per the germline V gene, CDR1 is SQVTM and CDR2 is ANQGSEA. DNA of the CDR3: TGCAGCGTTGAACCCCGGTGGGACAGGGAGTCGGGAAATTCACCCCTCCACTTT. Translation gives CSVEPRWDRESGNSPLHF. Full variable domain (remainder filled in from reference TRBV29-1 and TRBJ1-6): SAVISQKPSRDICQRGTSLTIQCQVDSQVTMMFWYRQQPGQSLTLIATANQGSEATYESGFVIDKFPISRPNLTFSTLTVSNMSPEDSSIYLCSVEPRWDRESGNSPLHFGNGTRLTVT.

With regard to this clone: An end of the junction does not agree with germline; a read error may underlie this. The chain couples TRBV2 to TRBJ2-3; 9 bases fit TRBD2. The germline CDR1 and CDR2 sequences are SNHLY and FYNNEI. The CDR3 totals 15 residues. CDR3 DNA: TGTGTCAGCAGCGGTGCAGGCGGGGGGGTAGATACGCAGTATTTT. Translated: CVSSGAGGGVDTQYF.

Notes on this clone: At one end, the junction sequence differs from germline, possibly due to a read error. The genes are TRBV7-7 and TRBJ1-5; D possibly corresponds to TRBD1 (6 bases). In germline, CDR1 is SSHAT, CDR2 FNYEAQ (reference sequence). The CDR3 loop spans 14 amino acids. The CDR3 DNA reads TGTGCTAGCAGAGAGGGGGATAGCAATCAGCCCCAGCATTTT. The encoded protein is CASREGDSNQPQHF. The entire variable domain, with the rest obtained from reference TRBV7-7 and TRBJ1-5, is as follows: GAGVSQSPRYKVTKRGQDVTLRCDPISSHATLYWYQQALGQGPEFLTYFNYEAQPDKSGLPSDRFSAERPEGSISTLTIQRTEQRDSAMYRCASREGDSNQPQHFGDGTRLSIL.

This clone was seen a few times. This chain links TRBV6-5 with TRBJ2-7; D remains unclear. V gave up 2 bases and J gave up 5 bases, with 16 bases separating them. Per germline, CDR1 MNHEY and CDR2 SVGAGI. The CDR3 is 15 residues long. The CDR3 here is CASSYTAGLVHEQYF. CDR3 nucleotide sequence: TGTGCCAGCAGTTACACGGCAGGTCTGGTCCACGAGCAGTACTTC.

The chain joins TRBV6-6 to TRBJ1-5; no clear D. Trimming removed 0 bases at V and 1 base at J, with 7 bases between. The CDR3 totals 15 residues. Germline V gene sequence: CDR1 MNHNY, CDR2 SVGAGI (reference sequence). The CDR3 protein is CASSYSPESNQPQHF. The DNA of the CDR3 is TGTGCCAGCAGTTACTCGCCGGAGAGCAATCAGCCCCAGCATTTT.

This chain joins TRBV7-2 and TRBJ1-2; TRBD1 agrees at 9 bases. This CDR3 region has 13 residues. V lost 5 bases and J lost 5; bases outside the gene matches: 3. Germline values: CDR1 SGHTA, CDR2 FQGNSA. CDR3 sequence reads: CASSLGTGYGYTF. CDR3 sequence (DNA): TGTGCCAGCAGCCTCGGGACAGGGTATGGCTACACCTTC.

This chain links TRBV4-2 with TRBJ2-3, with a tentative D call TRBD2 (5 bases). CDR3 length: 18 amino acids. Germline assignment: CDR1 LGHNA and CDR2 YNFKEQ. V was trimmed by 3 bases and J by 3 bases, leaving 22 bases between them. CDR3 protein: CASSHLDFGEGGTDTQYF. The CDR3 coding sequence is TGTGCCAGCAGCCACCTCGACTTTGGTGAGGGCGGGACAGATACGCAGTATTTT.

This rearrangement joins TRBV15 to TRBJ2-7; 8 bases map to TRBD2. The CDR3 sequence is 13 residues long. Germline trimming cut 7 bases from V and 3 bases from J; bases unmatched to any gene: 5. Germline V CDR1 and CDR2: LNHNV, YYDKDF (reference sequence). The CDR3 sequence: CATTPGLGYEQYF. The CDR3, as DNA: TGTGCCACCACACCGGGACTAGGCTACGAGCAGTACTTC.

This clone was counted between two and nine times. The V gene is TRBV19, the J gene TRBJ2-7; TRBD1 aligns across 7 bases. V gave up 3 bases and J gave up 2 bases; unmatched junction bases: 7. This CDR3 has 15 residues. The germline CDR1 and CDR2 sequences are LNHDA and SQIVND (reference sequence). The DNA for the CDR3 is TGTGCCAGTAGTATTGGGGACAGTGGGGCCTACGAGCAGTACTTC. Translation: CASSIGDSGAYEQYF.